This T cell receptor beta chain came from a study of cytomegalovirus exposure and HLA in healthy donors. The study, taken as a whole, reports: The records held CMV serostatus as the only immune exposure information. A later analysis by the authors found several of the most significant clusters apparently linked to common viral pathogens.

This CDR3 spans 19 amino acids. The trim removed 4 bases at V and 8 bases at J, leaving 18 bases unmatched. The germline V gene has CDR1 LGHNA and CDR2 YNFKEQ. PCR involved 60 Vbeta and 13 Jbeta primers. Some clones are missing from TCRdb's copy, which holds only in-frame ones; the method was immunoSEQ multiplex PCR. The sample yields around 90,000 clones, 75% to 90% seen once. Comments on this clone: Antigen specificity is unknown.

This clonotype was sampled from a man aged 40-55 years in good health and CMV-seropositive. The specimen sequenced was PBMCs. The genes are TRBV4-2 and TRBJ2-1; 12 nucleotides line up with TRBD2. This chain's CDR3 is CASSLWGWATSGSGDEQFF. The CDR3 DNA reads as TGTGCCAGCAGCCTGTGGGGCTGGGCGACTAGCGGGAGCGGGGATGAGCAGTTCTTC.